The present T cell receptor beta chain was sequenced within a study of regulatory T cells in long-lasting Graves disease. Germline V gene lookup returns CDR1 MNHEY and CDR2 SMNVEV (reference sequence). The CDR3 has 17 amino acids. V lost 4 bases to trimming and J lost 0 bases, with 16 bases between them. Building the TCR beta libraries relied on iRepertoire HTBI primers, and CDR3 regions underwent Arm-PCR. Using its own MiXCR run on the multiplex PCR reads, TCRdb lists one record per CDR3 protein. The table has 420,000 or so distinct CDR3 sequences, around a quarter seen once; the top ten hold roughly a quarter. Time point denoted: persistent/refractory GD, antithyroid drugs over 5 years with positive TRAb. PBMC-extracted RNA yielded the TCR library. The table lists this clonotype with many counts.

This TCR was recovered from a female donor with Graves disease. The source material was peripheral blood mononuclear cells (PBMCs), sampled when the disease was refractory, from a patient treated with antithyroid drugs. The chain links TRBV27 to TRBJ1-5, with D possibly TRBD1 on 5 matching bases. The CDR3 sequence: CASSSGGIAYSNQPQHF. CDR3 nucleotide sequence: TGTGCCAGCAGTTCCGGGGGTATCGCCTATAGCAATCAGCCCCAGCATTTT.